This passage covers 13 T cell receptor beta chains from one sample sequenced in a study of post-analysis software for immune sequencing data. Study observations and caveats: Patients showed TRBV5-6, TRBV5-1 and TRBV20-1 among roughly five TRBV segments more frequent than in controls.

Each TCR beta cDNA library carried unique molecular identifiers. TCRdb ran MiXCR on the PCR reads and lists one entry per CDR3 protein. The sample holds approximately 730,000 distinct CDR3 sequences, 40% to 55% seen once. For these receptors, no antigen is known. The specimen was blood. These receptor sequences come from a girl between 10 and 17 years old with multiple sclerosis.

This clonotype was recorded only once. Mismatch with germline at one junction end may stem from a read error. V and J are TRBV29-1 and TRBJ2-1, with D maybe TRBD2 (6 bases). From germline, CDR1 is SQVTM and CDR2 ANQGSEA. This CDR3 is 11 amino acids long. The chain's CDR3 is CSAERGNEQFF. The CDR3 DNA follows: TGCAGCGCTGAACGGGGGAATGAGCAGTTCTTC.

The rearrangement links TRBV15 to TRBJ1-2; tentatively, D is TRBD1 (5 bases). V was trimmed by 3 bases and J by 7 bases, leaving 15 bases between them. Per the germline V gene, CDR1 is LNHNV and CDR2 is YYDKDF (reference sequence). The CDR3 loop spans 14 amino acids. The CDR3 region has the DNA TGTGCCACCAGCAGCGGACATTTCCCTAGTGGCTACACCTTC. Protein product: CATSSGHFPSGYTF.

This clonotype occurred a few times. J is TRBJ2-1 and V is TRBV7-3; D may be TRBD1 or TRBD2 (6 bases each). V lost 2 bases, J lost 2 bases, and 13 bases lay in between. Germline values: CDR1 SGHTA, CDR2 FQGTGA. This CDR3 spans 16 amino acids. DNA for the CDR3: TGTGCCAGCAGCTTAGGGGGCGCGGGGACCTACAATGAGCAGTTCTTC. Its translation is CASSLGGAGTYNEQFF.

The chain has TRBV29-1 and TRBJ2-1, with a tentative D call TRBD1 (5 bases). Germline-derived CDR1 and CDR2 are SQVTM and ANQGSEA. Trimming took off 1 base at V and 10 bases at J, with 17 bases between the two ends. CDR3 length equals 14 residues. CDR3 in amino acids: CSVEGGIGPEEQFF. In DNA form, the CDR3 reads TGCAGCGTTGAAGGGGGCATAGGACCCGAAGAGCAGTTCTTC.

The table lists this clonotype with a few counts. The rearrangement uses TRBV25-1 and TRBJ1-2; D gene unclear. Trimming removed 2 bases from V and 4 bases from J, with 8 bases in between. The CDR3 has 13 amino acids. CDR1 and CDR2 from the germline V gene are MGHDK and SYGVNS. CDR3 sequence: CASSERHLYGYTF. DNA for the CDR3: TGTGCCAGCAGTGAAAGACACCTCTATGGCTACACCTTC.

In DNA form, the CDR3 reads TGTGCCAGCAGCCGGGACTCTCCGTCCGACGGAGATACGCAGTATTTT. Translation gives CASSRDSPSDGDTQYF. The V and J genes are TRBV7-9 and TRBJ2-3; D possibly corresponds to TRBD2 (6 bases). The germline CDR1 and CDR2 sequences are SEHNR and FQNEAQ (reference sequence). Trimming took 5 bases from V and 5 from J, leaving 20 bases between them. The CDR3 covers 16 residues.

This sequence joins TRBV19 and TRBJ2-3; no clear D gene. V lost 4 bases, J lost 4 bases, and 9 bases lay in between. Germline assignment: CDR1 LNHDA and CDR2 SQIVND (reference sequence). The length of the CDR3 is 13 residues. This CDR3 reads CASSRLQSDTQYF. The CDR3 region has the DNA TGTGCCAGTAGTAGGCTTCAATCAGATACGCAGTATTTT.

This clonotype was detected only a few times. The rearrangement links TRBV27 to TRBJ2-1; D ambiguous. The J call may be incorrect, as the DNA end agrees better with TRBJ2-7. CDR1 MNHEY and CDR2 SMNVEV come from the germline V gene (reference sequence). The CDR3 consists of 13 residues. This CDR3 reads CASSLSKAHEQYF. The DNA of the CDR3 is TGTGCCAGCAGTTTATCGAAGGCCCACGAGCAGTACTTC.

V usage is TRBV12-3 or TRBV12-4 and J usage is TRBJ2-4; 9 positions agree with TRBD1. With 6 bases clipped from V and 7 bases from J, the junction kept 10 bases outside the gene matches. This CDR3 has 15 residues. In DNA form, the CDR3 reads TGTGCCAGCAGCGAGACAGGGGGTTGGTCGAACATTCAGTACTTC. Amino acid sequence: CASSETGGWSNIQYF.

The chain is built from TRBV15 and TRBJ2-1, with D uncertain. CDR3 length: 13 amino acids. V was clipped by 1 base and J by 5 bases, with 6 bases between them. Per the germline V gene, CDR1 is LNHNV and CDR2 is YYDKDF (reference sequence). In nucleotides, the CDR3 is TGTGCCACCAGCAGAGTCCTAGACAATGAGCAGTTCTTC. Residues: CATSRVLDNEQFF.

This clonotype was observed a handful of times. The rearrangement joins TRBV4-3 to TRBJ2-1; 13 bases align to TRBD2. Germline lookup yields CDR1 LGHNA and CDR2 YSLEER. The trim removed 4 bases at V and 10 bases at J, leaving 10 bases unmatched. The CDR3 totals 16 residues. The chain's CDR3 is CASSRLTSGRAGEQFF. In DNA form, the CDR3 reads TGCGCCAGCAGCCGCCTAACTAGCGGGAGGGCCGGGGAGCAGTTCTTC.

The V call is TRBV11-2, the J call TRBJ2-1; 8 bases fit TRBD1. Germline V gives CDR1 SGHAT, CDR2 FQNNGV. J gave up 4 bases and V 5 bases, and 7 bases lay outside the gene matches. The CDR3 is 15 residues long. CDR3 nucleotide sequence: TGTGCCAGCAGCCCCGACAGGGGCCATTACAATGAGCAGTTCTTC. Its translation is CASSPDRGHYNEQFF.

The chain uses TRBV12-3 or TRBV12-4 and TRBJ2-3; 7 bases match TRBD2. The CDR3 sequence is 19 residues long. V lost 6 bases to trimming and J lost 2 bases; unmatched junction nucleotides: 20. CDR3 DNA: TGTGCCAGCAGAGTTTTGGCCCCCGCCCTAGCGGAGAACACAGATACGCAGTATTTT. The encoded protein is CASRVLAPALAENTDTQYF.